Here is one TCR beta chain with its context. The data derive from a study of Ad26.COV2.S vaccination and SARS-CoV-2 variants. Background on the study: Donor was assigned to the Ad26.COV2.S arm of trial COV1001. Dosing was one shot or two shots 56 days apart.

This sample's treatment: some 19 received Ad26.COV2.S at low or high dose, single or two shots; about 5 received placebo; per-sample allocation not given. Repertoires come from day 63 after the first vaccine or placebo injection. Sequenced by immunoSEQ multiplex PCR; TCRdb stores in-frame clones only, minus some. Counted here are 440,000 or so clones, less than 95% occurring once; the ten biggest clones make up less than 5.5%. The CDR3 has 15 residues. Germline V gene sequence: CDR1 SGHRS, CDR2 YFSETQ. Trimming cost V 0 bases and J 7 bases, with 14 bases left between them. The specimen was peripheral blood, collected in a trial of Ad26.COV2.S vaccine versus placebo. This clonotype was sampled from a person aged 18-65 years who received the Ad26.COV2.S COVID-19 vaccine or a placebo. V is TRBV5-1 and J is TRBJ2-1; D is unclear. The CDR3 region has the DNA TGCGCCAGCAGCTTGGTATCTTGGCTTCAGAATGAGCAGTTCTTC. It encodes CASSLVSWLQNEQFF.